The 24 T cell receptor beta chains below were found in one sample sequenced in a study of blood T cell repertoires in COVID-19. The assay was immunoSEQ multiplex PCR, and TCRdb's table has in-frame clones only and misses some. The sample yields about 250,000 clones, over 80% seen once. The sequenced sample was PBMCs or T cells enriched from blood (not recorded which). The receptors here all came from a woman in her 40s who had been exposed to COVID-19.

This clone has only one observation. CDR3 protein: CASSLQTGTGEQFF. The CDR3 coding sequence is TGTGCCAGCAGCCTTCAGACAGGGACGGGCGAGCAGTTCTTC. The rearrangement links TRBV3-1 (or the pseudogene TRBV3-2) to TRBJ2-1; TRBD1 aligns across 7 bases. This CDR3 region has 14 residues. The ends lost 4 bases at V and 10 bases at J; junction bases unmatched: 10. Germline CDR1 is LGHDT and CDR2 is YNNKEL (reference sequence).

The count of this clone is one. The chain links TRBV2 to TRBJ1-2; 7 bases match TRBD1. CDR1 SNHLY and CDR2 FYNNEI come from the germline V gene. The CDR3 length is 15 residues. Trimming cost V 4 bases and J 2 bases; bases outside gene matches: 7. CDR3 region: CASSGAGGTNYGYTF. The CDR3 DNA is TGTGCCAGCAGTGGTGCAGGGGGGACAAACTATGGCTACACCTTC.

This clone was seen only once. One junction end disagrees with the germline gene, perhaps due to a read error. The chain combines TRBV5-4 with TRBJ1-6; D possibly corresponds to TRBD1 (5 bases). Germline V gene data show CDR1 as SGHNT and CDR2 as YYREEE (reference sequence). The CDR3 sequence is 12 residues long. CDR3 DNA sequence: TGTGCCAGCAGCTTTGGCGAGGCACCGGGGGACTTT. This encodes CASSFGEAPGDF.

The chain is built from TRBV29-1 and TRBJ1-1, with 8 bases fitting TRBD1. CDR3 length equals 12 residues. The germline V gene encodes CDR1 SQVTM and CDR2 ANQGSEA. The CDR3 sequence is CTSDRADTEAFF. DNA for the CDR3: TGCACCTCGGACAGGGCGGACACTGAAGCTTTCTTT. Full variable domain (outside the CDR3, taken from reference TRBV29-1 and TRBJ1-1): SAVISQKPSRDICQRGTSLTIQCQVDSQVTMMFWYRQQPGQSLTLIATANQGSEATYESGFVIDKFPISRPNLTFSTLTVSNMSPEDSSIYLCTSDRADTEAFFGQGTRLTVV.

The chain is built from TRBV30 and TRBJ2-3; 7 positions agree with TRBD1. The germline gives CDR1 GTSNPN, CDR2 SVGIG (reference sequence). The CDR3 loop spans 14 amino acids. The trim removed 3 bases at V and 0 bases at J, leaving 3 bases unmatched. The CDR3 spells CAWRQGHSTDTQYF. As DNA, the CDR3 is TGTGCCTGGAGACAGGGGCATAGCACAGATACGCAGTATTTT.

V and J are TRBV18 and TRBJ1-2; perhaps TRBD1 as D (5 bases). Germline CDR1 reads KGHSH; CDR2 reads LQKENI. With 4 bases removed from V and 3 bases from J, the gap between germline ends came to 9 bases. This CDR3 is 13 amino acids long. CDR3 sequence (DNA): TGTGCCAGCTCACAGGGGCCCTACTATGGCTACACCTTC. It specifies CASSQGPYYGYTF. Using reference TRBV18 and TRBJ1-2 for the parts outside the CDR3, the full variable domain is NAGVMQNPRHLVRRRGQEARLRCSPMKGHSHVYWYRQLPEEGLKFMVYLQKENIIDESGMPKERFSAEFPKEGPSILRIQQVVRGDSAAYFCASSQGPYYGYTFGSGTRLTVV.

This clone was recorded only once. V is TRBV27 and J is TRBJ2-7, with 9 bases that match TRBD1. There are 16 residues in the CDR3. CDR1 is MNHEY, CDR2 SMNVEV, per germline (reference sequence). The V and J ends lost 0 bases and 1 base, in that order; junction bases with no gene match: 4. In DNA, the CDR3 is TGTGCCAGCAGTTTATCGGGACAGGGTGGGTCCTACGAGCAGTACGTC. As protein: CASSLSGQGGSYEQYV.

The chain links TRBV5-1 to TRBJ2-1; 10 bases agree with TRBD2. J lost 7 bases, V lost 4 bases, and 14 bases had no gene match. Germline loops: CDR1 SGHRS, CDR2 YFSETQ. The CDR3 runs 17 residues. The CDR3 DNA reads as TGCGCCAGCAGCCCCGTGGAAGCGGGGGGGCGTCTAAATGAGCAGTTCTTC. Translating gives CASSPVEAGGRLNEQFF.

The chain uses TRBV27 and TRBJ2-7; tentative D call: TRBD2 (6 bases). Germline V gene data show CDR1 as MNHEY and CDR2 as SMNVEV (reference sequence). The CDR3 extends over 12 amino acids. Trimming removed 6 bases from V and 7 bases from J, with 13 bases in between. The CDR3 DNA is TGTGCCAGCAGGGGGGGTCGCTCGGAGCAGTACTTC. As protein: CASRGGRSEQYF.

The rearrangement joins TRBV27 to TRBJ1-3, with D unclear. CDR1 is MNHEY and CDR2 is SMNVEV in the germline V gene (reference sequence). Trimming pared 0 bases from V and 2 bases from J, leaving 5 bases between. CDR3 size: 14 residues. Written as DNA, the CDR3 is TGTGCCAGCAGTTTATCCGGGACTGGAAACACCATATATTTT. Translated, it gives CASSLSGTGNTIYF.

The rearrangement uses TRBV11-3 and TRBJ2-2; 7 bases line up with TRBD1. Trimming took 4 bases from V and 1 from J; bases not matched to a gene: 6. CDR1 and CDR2 (germline): SGHNT, YENEEA. The CDR3 has 16 residues. CDR3 residues: CASSSGDSLNTGELFF. Written as DNA, the CDR3 is TGTGCCAGCAGCTCCGGGGACAGCCTGAACACCGGGGAGCTGTTTTTT.

The V and J genes are TRBV7-2 and TRBJ2-3, with D possibly TRBD2 on 6 matching bases. Germline loops: CDR1 SGHTA, CDR2 FQGNSA. V lost 6 bases and J lost 0, with 10 bases in between. The CDR3 runs to 14 residues. In DNA form, the CDR3 reads TGTGCCAGCAGGGTGGGGACTAGCACAGATACGCAGTATTTT. Amino acid sequence: CASRVGTSTDTQYF.

As concerns this clone: One junction end does not reproduce the germline sequence, and a read error may be involved. CDR3 nucleotide sequence: TGTGCCAGCAGCCCCAGGCAGGGGATGAACAATGAGCAGTTCTTC. This encodes CASSPRQGMNNEQFF. This chain links TRBV5-1 with TRBJ2-1; tentative D call: TRBD1 (6 bases). The CDR3 covers 15 residues. Germline CDR1 reads SGHRS; CDR2 reads YFSETQ.

This chain uses TRBV2 with TRBJ1-5; TRBD1 is a possible D gene (6 bases). The CDR3 contains 15 residues. Germline V gene sequence: CDR1 SNHLY, CDR2 FYNNEI. V lost 7 bases, J lost 6 bases, and 19 bases lay in between. CDR3 amino acids: CASTHRSGAPQPQHF. CDR3 coding DNA: TGTGCCAGCACCCACCGATCAGGGGCCCCTCAGCCCCAGCATTTT.

The genes are TRBV2 and TRBJ1-5; a weak D match, TRBD1 (6 bases). Trimming cost V 6 bases and J 0 bases, with 15 bases left between them. This CDR3 is built from 16 residues. The V gene's germline CDR1 is SNHLY and CDR2 FYNNEI. For the CDR3, the DNA is TGTGCCAGCAGGAACCAGGGGCGACATAGCAATCAGCCCCAGCATTTT. Its translation is CASRNQGRHSNQPQHF.

The chain employs TRBV20-1 and TRBJ2-1; D gene unclear. The V end was cut by 6 bases, the J end by 9 bases, with 9 bases between. CDR1 DFQATT and CDR2 SNEGSKA come from the germline V gene (reference sequence). The CDR3 has 10 residues. The CDR3 nucleotides are TGCAGTGCAAGTAAAGCTGAGCAGTTCTTC. Residues: CSASKAEQFF.

This chain joins TRBV30 and TRBJ2-2; D is unresolved. From germline, CDR1 is GTSNPN and CDR2 SVGIG (reference sequence). The CDR3 has 14 residues. V dropped 3 bases and J dropped 4 bases, with 12 bases sitting between them. This CDR3 is CAWRTFSRTGELFF. The CDR3 bases are TGTGCCTGGAGGACTTTTTCTCGCACCGGGGAGCTGTTTTTT.

V usage is TRBV7-2 and J usage is TRBJ2-7; TRBD2 matches 7 bases. The germline V gene encodes CDR1 SGHTA and CDR2 FQGNSA. The V and J ends lost 5 bases and 2 bases, in that order; junction bases with no gene match: 12. This CDR3 contains 16 residues. CDR3 in DNA: TGTGCCAGCAGCCGTTTAGGGGCTAGCGGTACCTACGAGCAGTACTTC. It codes for CASSRLGASGTYEQYF.

V and J are TRBV6-2 or TRBV6-3 and TRBJ2-3; 10 positions agree with TRBD2. Losses at the gene ends were 5 bases for V and 6 bases for J; bases not matched to a gene: 11. Germline CDR1 and CDR2: MNHEY and SVGEGT. The CDR3 extends over 16 amino acids. The CDR3 DNA sequence: TGTGCCAGCAGTCCCCAGGAGCGGGGGGGCCGGGATACGCAGTATTTT. Translating gives CASSPQERGGRDTQYF.

The chain links TRBV19 to TRBJ2-1, with D perhaps matching TRBD1 (6 bases). Trimming shortened V by 7 bases and J by 6 bases, and 7 bases separated the two germline ends. The CDR3 sequence is 11 residues long. Germline V gene sequence: CDR1 LNHDA, CDR2 SQIVND (reference sequence). Here the CDR3 reads CASIRGNEQFF. CDR3 coding DNA: TGTGCCAGTATCAGGGGCAATGAGCAGTTCTTC.

Note on this clone: A read error may account for a junction end that differs from germline. J is TRBJ1-2 and V is TRBV5-1, with a tentative D call TRBD1 (5 bases). The germline V gene has CDR1 SGHRS and CDR2 YFSETQ. CDR3 length equals 14 residues. Written as DNA, the CDR3 is TGTGCCAGCAGCTTCAACGTCGCCCAGGGTGGCTACACCTTC. As protein: CASSFNVAQGGYTF.

This clone was observed at least ten times. The CDR3 here is CASSSETGGAFETQYF. In DNA form, the CDR3 reads TGTGCCAGCAGCTCTGAGACAGGGGGCGCCTTCGAGACCCAGTACTTC. The V call is TRBV7-6, the J call TRBJ2-5, with 10 bases matching TRBD1. CDR1 and CDR2 (germline): SGHVS, FNYEAQ. The CDR3 runs to 16 residues. V lost 4 bases and J lost 5; bases outside the gene matches: 10. The variable domain in full, completed from reference TRBV7-6 and TRBJ2-5, reads GAGVSQSPRYKVTKRGQDVALRCDPISGHVSLYWYRQALGQGPEFLTYFNYEAQQDKSGLPNDRFSAERPEGSISTLTIQRTEQRDSAMYRCASSSETGGAFETQYFGPGTRLLVL.

The chain is built from TRBV30 and TRBJ1-4; D is perhaps TRBD1 (5 bases). The V end was cut by 3 bases, the J end by 8 bases, with 13 bases between. CDR1 and CDR2 from the germline V gene are GTSNPN and SVGIG (reference sequence). CDR3 size: 13 residues. Here the CDR3 reads CAWRGLFKEKLFF. The DNA for the CDR3 is TGTGCCTGGAGGGGGCTTTTCAAGGAAAAACTGTTTTTT.

The chain links TRBV28 to TRBJ1-4, with D tentatively TRBD1 (5 bases). Trimming shortened V by 3 bases and J by 4 bases, and 9 bases separated the two germline ends. The CDR3 extends over 14 amino acids. Germline V CDR1 and CDR2: MDHEN, SYDVKM. This chain's CDR3 is CASSFGAYNEKLFF. The DNA for the CDR3 is TGTGCCAGCAGTTTTGGGGCTTATAATGAAAAACTGTTTTTT.